The 24 T cell receptor beta chains below all came from one sample that was sequenced in a study of T cell clones after liver transplantation. Produced via immunoSEQ multiplex PCR; TCRdb's table is partial and in-frame only. This sample has tens of thousands of clones, with 70% to 75% found just once. Sequenced here: CD4+ T cells from blood, sampled before liver transplant. The source is a human donor who received a liver transplant.

The chain recombines TRBV4-1 with TRBJ1-1; D not resolved. In germline, CDR1 is MGHRA, CDR2 YSYEKL. The V and J ends lost 0 bases and 3 bases respectively, with 5 bases between them. CDR3 length: 13 residues. The CDR3 protein is CASSQDRDTEAFF. The CDR3 region has the DNA TGCGCCAGCAGCCAAGATCGGGACACTGAAGCTTTCTTT.

This chain connects TRBV11-2 to TRBJ2-5; D is undetermined. Trimming took 4 bases from V and 7 from J, leaving 19 bases between them. There are 15 residues in the CDR3. The germline CDR1 and CDR2 sequences are SGHAT and FQNNGV. The CDR3 bases are TGTGCCAGCAGCTCGGTGACATCACCTGTGGGGACCCAGTACTTC. Amino acid sequence: CASSSVTSPVGTQYF.

The V and J genes are TRBV28 and TRBJ1-5; a possible D gene is TRBD1 (6 bases). The V and J ends lost 2 bases and 12 bases respectively, with 14 bases between them. Germline CDR1 MDHEN, CDR2 SYDVKM. The CDR3 extends over 13 amino acids. CDR3 bases: TGTGCCAGCAGTTTAGGGGACATCTCGGTCCAGCATTTT. This translates into CASSLGDISVQHF.

This clone was found once. The rearrangement joins TRBV5-4 to TRBJ2-7; 8 bases align to TRBD1. V gave up 4 bases and J gave up 5 bases; unmatched junction bases: 11. CDR3 size: 15 residues. Germline CDR1 SGHNT, CDR2 YYREEE (reference sequence). The CDR3 DNA sequence: TGTGCCAGCAGCACCACAGGGGGAGTCTACCACGAGCAGTACTTC. The encoded protein is CASSTTGGVYHEQYF.

This clone turned up a few times. The V and J genes are TRBV4-1 and TRBJ1-4; no clear D. The ends were cut back, 2 bases at V and 3 bases at J, with 13 bases in the middle. In germline, CDR1 is MGHRA, CDR2 YSYEKL. This CDR3 is 16 amino acids long. The CDR3 region is CASSQTPSAANEKLFF. DNA for the CDR3: TGCGCCAGCAGCCAAACTCCCTCAGCGGCTAATGAAAAACTGTTTTTT.

This chain connects TRBV11-2 to TRBJ2-3, with 7 bases aligning to TRBD2. CDR3 length: 16 amino acids. Germline V CDR1 and CDR2: SGHAT, FQNNGV. Trimming cost V 1 base and J 2 bases; bases outside gene matches: 6. The CDR3 DNA is TGTGCCAGCAGCTTAGGCGGGGGTGCCTTCACAGATACGCAGTATTTT. It is translated as CASSLGGGAFTDTQYF.

The chain carries TRBV6-4 and TRBJ2-5; 12 nucleotides align to TRBD2. The V gene's germline CDR1 is MRHNA and CDR2 SNTAGT. J gave up 8 bases and V 3 bases, and 7 bases lay outside the gene matches. This CDR3 has 15 residues. The CDR3 nucleotides are TGTGCCAGCAGTGAACTAGCGGGGGGAAGCAGTACCCAGTACTTC. Translating it yields CASSELAGGSSTQYF.

In this sample, this clone turned up many times. The chain combines TRBV7-8 with TRBJ1-5, with a possible D match to TRBD1 (6 bases). The CDR3 has 13 residues. V shed 5 bases and J shed 5 bases, with 10 bases lying between them. Per germline, CDR1 SGHVS and CDR2 FQNEAQ. CDR3 protein: CASSKDRDQPQHF. CDR3 DNA: TGTGCCAGCAGCAAGGACAGAGATCAGCCCCAGCATTTT.

V gene TRBV9 combines with J gene TRBJ2-5; D is perhaps TRBD2 (6 bases). Per germline, CDR1 SGDLS and CDR2 YYNGEE. Trimming shortened V by 4 bases and J by 2 bases, and 9 bases separated the two germline ends. This CDR3 is 13 amino acids long. CDR3 coding DNA: TGTGCCAGCAGCACTGGGGGGCAAGAGACCCAGTACTTC. It codes for CASSTGGQETQYF.

A few counts support this clone. This chain links TRBV13 with TRBJ2-3; 9 nucleotides align to TRBD1. CDR1 PRHDT and CDR2 FYEKMQ come from the germline V gene (reference sequence). V shed 4 bases, J shed 6 bases, and the junction held 8 bases outside the gene matches. The CDR3 spans 15 residues. The CDR3 region has the DNA TGTGCCAGCAGCTCCTGGACAGGGGTTTCGGATACGCAGTATTTT. It is translated as CASSSWTGVSDTQYF.

There are many counts of this clone. CDR3: CSVEAAGREYGYTF. CDR3 coding DNA: TGCAGCGTTGAAGCGGCAGGGAGGGAGTATGGCTACACCTTC. The chain couples TRBV29-1 to TRBJ1-2; D is possibly TRBD1 (5 bases). The germline gives CDR1 SQVTM, CDR2 ANQGSEA. CDR3 length equals 14 residues. V was clipped by 1 base and J by 5 bases, with 14 bases between them.

The chain carries TRBV18 and TRBJ1-5, with D tentatively TRBD1 (5 bases). Trimming cost V 1 base and J 2 bases, with 9 bases left between them. The V gene's germline CDR1 is KGHSH and CDR2 LQKENI. This CDR3 has 15 residues. CDR3 amino acids: CASSPQGDGNQPQHF. The CDR3, as DNA: TGTGCCAGCTCACCACAAGGGGATGGCAATCAGCCCCAGCATTTT.

V usage is TRBV11-3 and J usage is TRBJ2-2; possible D gene TRBD1, 5 bases. This CDR3 has 15 residues. Germline V gene sequence: CDR1 SGHNT, CDR2 YENEEA. V was cut by 7 bases and J by 0 bases, with 12 bases left in between. CDR3 in amino acids: CASKYGHSNTGELFF. CDR3 in DNA: TGTGCCAGCAAATACGGACATTCGAACACCGGGGAGCTGTTTTTT.

This chain uses TRBV7-2 with TRBJ2-7, with 9 bases fitting TRBD1. V lost 4 bases to trimming and J lost 7 bases; unmatched junction nucleotides: 8. The CDR3 has 14 amino acids. Germline CDR1 is SGHTA and CDR2 is FQGNSA. DNA for the CDR3: TGTGCCAGCAGCTCAGGGGGACAGGGTGTGGAGCAGTACTTC. It codes for CASSSGGQGVEQYF.

The chain carries TRBV6-5 and TRBJ2-7; D is perhaps TRBD1 (6 bases). The CDR3 runs to 15 residues. The germline V and J ends were trimmed by 2 bases and 3 bases, with 14 bases remaining between them. From germline, CDR1 is MNHEY and CDR2 SVGAGI. CDR3 region: CASSYQQGRNYEQYF. In nucleotides, the CDR3 is TGTGCCAGCAGTTACCAACAGGGAAGAAACTACGAGCAGTACTTC.

This clone occurred once. The chain joins TRBV2 to TRBJ2-5, with TRBD2 as a possible D gene (6 bases). The germline V gene has CDR1 SNHLY and CDR2 FYNNEI. The V and J ends lost 1 base and 7 bases respectively, with 10 bases between them. The CDR3 spans 13 residues. The CDR3 coding sequence is TGTGCCAGCAGTGAAGAGGAGGGTGGGACCCAGTACTTC. It yields the protein CASSEEEGGTQYF.

The genes are TRBV30 and TRBJ2-5; D unclear. The CDR3 covers 11 residues. CDR1 and CDR2 (germline): GTSNPN, SVGIG (reference sequence). Trimming cost V 7 bases and J 1 base, with 7 bases left between them. In DNA, the CDR3 is TGTGCCTCACGAGTCCAAGAGACCCAGTACTTC. It is translated as CASRVQETQYF.

This clone has a count of ten or more. V is TRBV19 and J is TRBJ1-5; 8 positions match TRBD1. Looked up from germline, CDR1 is LNHDA and CDR2 is SQIVND (reference sequence). V lost 8 bases to trimming and J lost 5 bases; unmatched junction nucleotides: 5. The CDR3 extends over 13 amino acids. The CDR3 DNA sequence: TGTGCCAGTCGGGACAGGTCCTATCAGCCCCAGCATTTT. Translating it yields CASRDRSYQPQHF.

This clone was seen only once. The gene calls are TRBV5-1 and TRBJ1-4; 11 nucleotides line up with TRBD1. The CDR3 has 15 amino acids. V trimming: 1 base; J trimming: 8 bases; junction bases outside the gene matches: 4. The germline CDR1 and CDR2 sequences are SGHRS and YFSETQ. CDR3: CASSLMGQGGEKLFF. CDR3 DNA: TGCGCCAGCAGCTTGATGGGACAGGGGGGGGAAAAACTGTTTTTT.

J is TRBJ1-4 and V is TRBV30, with 7 bases matching TRBD1. Unmatched junction bases numbered 10, after V lost 2 bases and J lost 7 bases. The CDR3 loop spans 15 amino acids. Per germline, CDR1 GTSNPN and CDR2 SVGIG (reference sequence). CDR3 sequence: CAWSPYPSGGEKLFF. For the CDR3, the DNA is TGTGCCTGGAGTCCCTACCCGTCAGGGGGTGAAAAACTGTTTTTT.

In its sample, this clone was seen a few times. The chain joins TRBV7-2 to TRBJ1-2, with D possibly matching TRBD1 (6 bases). Germline-derived CDR1 and CDR2 are SGHTA and FQGNSA. Between the trimmed V and J ends, which lost 2 bases and 9 bases, there was a span of 22 bases. This CDR3 has 16 amino acids. This CDR3 is CASSLTTGDPGLSYTF. The CDR3 DNA reads TGTGCCAGCAGCTTAACGACAGGCGATCCGGGGTTGAGCTACACCTTC.

This clone has more than one count but fewer than ten. The chain recombines TRBV5-1 with TRBJ2-7; 8 bases match TRBD2. The CDR3 is 15 residues long. J was trimmed by 5 bases and V by 7 bases; bases with no gene match: 14. In germline, CDR1 is SGHRS, CDR2 YFSETQ. The CDR3 reads CASARGAGRSDEQYF. CDR3 coding DNA: TGCGCCAGCGCGCGGGGGGCGGGACGTTCGGACGAGCAGTACTTC.

This CDR3 is CASIRSGLNYGYTF. In DNA form, the CDR3 reads TGTGCCAGCATTCGATCAGGGCTTAACTATGGCTACACCTTC. The chain recombines TRBV28 with TRBJ1-2; a possible D gene is TRBD1 (5 bases). Per the germline V gene, CDR1 is MDHEN and CDR2 is SYDVKM. V was cut by 7 bases and J by 1 base, with 13 bases left in between. There are 14 residues in the CDR3.

The chain links TRBV4-1 to TRBJ2-7; a possible D gene is TRBD1 (5 bases). The CDR3 covers 16 residues. With 1 base removed from V and 5 bases from J, the gap between germline ends came to 18 bases. Germline CDR1 and CDR2: MGHRA and YSYEKL. The CDR3 loop reads CASSQGGRGSRNEQYF. The DNA of the CDR3 is TGCGCCAGCAGCCAAGGGGGAAGGGGCTCAAGGAACGAGCAGTACTTC.